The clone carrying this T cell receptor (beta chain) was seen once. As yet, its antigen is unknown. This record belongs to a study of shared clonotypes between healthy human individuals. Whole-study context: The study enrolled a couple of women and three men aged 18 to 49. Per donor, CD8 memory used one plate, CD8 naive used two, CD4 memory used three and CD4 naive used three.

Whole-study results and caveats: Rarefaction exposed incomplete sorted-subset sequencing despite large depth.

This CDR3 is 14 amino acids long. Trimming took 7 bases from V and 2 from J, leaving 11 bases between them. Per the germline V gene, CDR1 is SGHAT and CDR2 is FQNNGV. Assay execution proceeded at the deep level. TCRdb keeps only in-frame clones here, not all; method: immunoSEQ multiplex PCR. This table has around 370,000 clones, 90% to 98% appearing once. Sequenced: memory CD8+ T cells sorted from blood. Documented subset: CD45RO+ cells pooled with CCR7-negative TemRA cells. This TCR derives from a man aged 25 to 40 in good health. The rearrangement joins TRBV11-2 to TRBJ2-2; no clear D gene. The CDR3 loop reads CASTKTENTGELFF. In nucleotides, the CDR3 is TGTGCCAGCACCAAGACTGAAAACACCGGGGAGCTGTTTTTT.